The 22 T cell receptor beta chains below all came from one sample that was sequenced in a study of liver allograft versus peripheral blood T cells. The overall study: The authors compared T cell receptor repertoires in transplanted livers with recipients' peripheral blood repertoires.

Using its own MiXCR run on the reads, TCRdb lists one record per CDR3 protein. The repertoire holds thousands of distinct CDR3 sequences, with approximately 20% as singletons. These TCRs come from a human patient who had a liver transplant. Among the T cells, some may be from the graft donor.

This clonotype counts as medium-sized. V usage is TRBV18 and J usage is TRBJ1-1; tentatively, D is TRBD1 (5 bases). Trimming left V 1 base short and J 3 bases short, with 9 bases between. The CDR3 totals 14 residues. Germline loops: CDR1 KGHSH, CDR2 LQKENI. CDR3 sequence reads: CASSPRGADTEAFF. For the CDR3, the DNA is TGTGCCAGCTCACCACGAGGGGCGGACACTGAAGCTTTCTTT.

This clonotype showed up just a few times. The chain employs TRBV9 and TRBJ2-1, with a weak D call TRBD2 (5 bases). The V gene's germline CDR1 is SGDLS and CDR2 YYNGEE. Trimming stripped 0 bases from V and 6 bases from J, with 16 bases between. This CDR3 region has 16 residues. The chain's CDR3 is CASSVAVGAVSNEQFF. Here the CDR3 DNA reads TGTGCCAGCAGCGTAGCGGTGGGAGCCGTGAGCAATGAGCAGTTCTTC.

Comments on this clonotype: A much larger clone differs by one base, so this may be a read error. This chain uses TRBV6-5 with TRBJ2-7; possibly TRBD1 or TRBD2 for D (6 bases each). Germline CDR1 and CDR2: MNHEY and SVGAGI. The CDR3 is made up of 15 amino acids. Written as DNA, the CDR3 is TGTACCAGCAGTTTCGGGGGCCAGGGTCGGAACGAGCAGTACTTC. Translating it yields CTSSFGGQGRNEQYF.

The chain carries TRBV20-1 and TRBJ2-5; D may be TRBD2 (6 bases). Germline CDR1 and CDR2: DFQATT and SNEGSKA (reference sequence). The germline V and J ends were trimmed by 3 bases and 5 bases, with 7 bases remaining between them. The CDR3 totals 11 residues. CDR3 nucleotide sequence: TGCAGTGCTAGCGGGAGCGAGACCCAGTACTTC. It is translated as CSASGSETQYF.

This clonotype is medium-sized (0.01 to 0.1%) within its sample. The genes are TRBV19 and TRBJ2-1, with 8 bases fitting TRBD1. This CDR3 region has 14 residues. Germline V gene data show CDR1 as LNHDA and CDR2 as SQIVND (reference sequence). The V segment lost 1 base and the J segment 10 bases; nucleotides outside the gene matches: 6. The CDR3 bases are TGTGCCAGTAGTATAGCTGGGGACAGGCGGGAGCAGTTCTTC. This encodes CASSIAGDRREQFF.

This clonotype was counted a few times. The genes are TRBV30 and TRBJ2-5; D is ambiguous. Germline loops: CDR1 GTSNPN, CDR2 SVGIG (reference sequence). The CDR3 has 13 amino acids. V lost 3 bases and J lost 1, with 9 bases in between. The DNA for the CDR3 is TGTGCCTGGAGCGGATTGGCCCAAGAGACCCAGTACTTC. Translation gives CAWSGLAQETQYF. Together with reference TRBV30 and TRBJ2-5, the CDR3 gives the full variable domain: SQTIHQWPATLVQPVGSPLSLECTVEGTSNPNLYWYRQAAGRGLQLLFYSVGIGQISSEVPQNLSASRPQDRQFILSSKKLLLSDSGFYLCAWSGLAQETQYFGPGTRLLVL.

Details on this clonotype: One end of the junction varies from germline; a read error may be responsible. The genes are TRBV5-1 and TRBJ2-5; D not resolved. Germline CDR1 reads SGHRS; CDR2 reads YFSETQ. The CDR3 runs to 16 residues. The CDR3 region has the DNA TGCGCCAGCAATCCCTTAGTTCGGGCGAACCAAGGGACCCAGTACTTC. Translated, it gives CASNPLVRANQGTQYF.

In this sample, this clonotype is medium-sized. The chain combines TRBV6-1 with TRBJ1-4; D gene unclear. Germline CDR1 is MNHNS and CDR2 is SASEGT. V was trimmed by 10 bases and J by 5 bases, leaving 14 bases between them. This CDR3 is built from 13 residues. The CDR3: CANRASENEKLFF. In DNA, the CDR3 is TGTGCCAACCGGGCCTCAGAAAATGAAAAACTGTTTTTT.

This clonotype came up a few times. In nucleotides, the CDR3 is TGTGCCAGCAGCTTAGATTCAGGGGGCGTCTATGGCTACACCTTC. Translated, it gives CASSLDSGGVYGYTF. The chain is built from TRBV7-9 and TRBJ1-2; 8 nucleotides line up with TRBD1. This CDR3 comprises 15 residues. V dropped 1 base and J dropped 4; count of bases not matched to a gene: 5. Germline loops: CDR1 SEHNR, CDR2 FQNEAQ (reference sequence).

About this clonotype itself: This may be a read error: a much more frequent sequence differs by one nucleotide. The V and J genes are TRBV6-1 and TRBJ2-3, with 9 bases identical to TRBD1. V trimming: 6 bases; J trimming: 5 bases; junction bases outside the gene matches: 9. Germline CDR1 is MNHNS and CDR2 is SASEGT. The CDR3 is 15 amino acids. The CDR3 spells CASRHTGGPGDTQYF. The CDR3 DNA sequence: TGTGCCAGCAGGCATACAGGGGGCCCGGGAGATACGCAGTATTTT.

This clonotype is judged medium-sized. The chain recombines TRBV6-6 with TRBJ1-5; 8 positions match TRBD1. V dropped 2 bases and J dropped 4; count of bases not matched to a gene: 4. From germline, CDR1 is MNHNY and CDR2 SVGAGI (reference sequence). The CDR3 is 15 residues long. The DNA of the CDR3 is TGTGCCAGCAGTTACCCTGGACAGGGAAATCAGCCCCAGCATTTT. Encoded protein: CASSYPGQGNQPQHF.

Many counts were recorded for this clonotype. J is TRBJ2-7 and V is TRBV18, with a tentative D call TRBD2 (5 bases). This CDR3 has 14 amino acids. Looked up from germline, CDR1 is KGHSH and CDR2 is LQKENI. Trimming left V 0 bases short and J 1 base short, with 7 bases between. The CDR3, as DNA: TGTGCCAGCTCACCACCGTCGGGGTCCTACGAGCAGTACTTC. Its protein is CASSPPSGSYEQYF.

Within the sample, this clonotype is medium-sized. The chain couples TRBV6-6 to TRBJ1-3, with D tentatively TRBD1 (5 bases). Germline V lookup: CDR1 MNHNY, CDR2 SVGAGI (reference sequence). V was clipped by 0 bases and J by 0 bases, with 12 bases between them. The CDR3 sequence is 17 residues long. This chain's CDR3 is CASSYSTTGGSGNTIYF. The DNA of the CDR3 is TGTGCCAGCAGTTACTCGACAACGGGGGGCTCTGGAAACACCATATATTTT.

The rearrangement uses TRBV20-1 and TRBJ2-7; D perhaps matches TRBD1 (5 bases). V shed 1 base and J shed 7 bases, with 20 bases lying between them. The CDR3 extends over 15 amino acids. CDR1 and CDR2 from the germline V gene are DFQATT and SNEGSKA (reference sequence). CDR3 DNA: TGCAGTGCTAGAGGCGGACAAGGGTTAGATTGGGAGCAGTACTTC. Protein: CSARGGQGLDWEQYF.

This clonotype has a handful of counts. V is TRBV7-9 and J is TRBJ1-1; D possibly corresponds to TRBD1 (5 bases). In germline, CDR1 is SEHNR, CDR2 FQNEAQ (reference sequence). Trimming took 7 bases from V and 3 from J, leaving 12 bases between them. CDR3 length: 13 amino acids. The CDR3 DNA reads TGTGCCAGCATCTTTTTGGGGGACACTGAAGCTTTCTTT. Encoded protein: CASIFLGDTEAFF.

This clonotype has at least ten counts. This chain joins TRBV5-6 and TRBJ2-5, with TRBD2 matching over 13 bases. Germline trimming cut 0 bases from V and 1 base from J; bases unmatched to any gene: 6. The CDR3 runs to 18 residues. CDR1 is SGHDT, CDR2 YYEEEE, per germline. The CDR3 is CASSLAGLAGILQETQYF. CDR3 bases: TGTGCCAGCAGCTTGGCGGGACTAGCGGGGATACTCCAAGAGACCCAGTACTTC.

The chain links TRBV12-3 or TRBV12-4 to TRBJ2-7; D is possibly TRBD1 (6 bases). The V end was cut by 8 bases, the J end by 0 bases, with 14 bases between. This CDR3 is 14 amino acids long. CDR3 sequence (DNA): TGTGCCAGCTCGGACAGCTTCTACTCCTACGAGCAGTACTTC. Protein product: CASSDSFYSYEQYF.

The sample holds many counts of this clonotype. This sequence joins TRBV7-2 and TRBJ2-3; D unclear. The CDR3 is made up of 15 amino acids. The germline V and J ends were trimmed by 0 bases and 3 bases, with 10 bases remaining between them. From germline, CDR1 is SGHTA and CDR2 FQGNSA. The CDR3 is CASSLASGYTDTQYF. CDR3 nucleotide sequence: TGTGCCAGCAGCTTAGCGTCAGGATATACAGATACGCAGTATTTT.

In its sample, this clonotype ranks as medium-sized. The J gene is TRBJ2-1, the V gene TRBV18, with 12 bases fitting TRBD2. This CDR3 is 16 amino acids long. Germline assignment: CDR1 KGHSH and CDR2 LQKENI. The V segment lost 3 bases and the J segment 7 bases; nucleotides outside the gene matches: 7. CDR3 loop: CASSPRASGRENEQFF. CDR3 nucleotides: TGTGCCAGCTCACCCCGGGCTAGCGGGAGGGAGAATGAGCAGTTCTTC.

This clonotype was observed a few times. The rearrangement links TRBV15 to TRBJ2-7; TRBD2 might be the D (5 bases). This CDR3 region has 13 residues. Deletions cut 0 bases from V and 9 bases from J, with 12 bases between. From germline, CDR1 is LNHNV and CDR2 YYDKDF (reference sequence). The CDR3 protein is CATSRDGLAPQYF. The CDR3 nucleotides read TGTGCCACCAGCAGAGATGGCTTAGCGCCGCAGTACTTC.

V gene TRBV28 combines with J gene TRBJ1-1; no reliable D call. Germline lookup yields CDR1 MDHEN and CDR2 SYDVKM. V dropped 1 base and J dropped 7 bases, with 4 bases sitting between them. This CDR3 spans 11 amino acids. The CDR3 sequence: CASSLSSEAFF. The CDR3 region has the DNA TGTGCCAGCAGTTTATCCAGTGAAGCTTTCTTT.

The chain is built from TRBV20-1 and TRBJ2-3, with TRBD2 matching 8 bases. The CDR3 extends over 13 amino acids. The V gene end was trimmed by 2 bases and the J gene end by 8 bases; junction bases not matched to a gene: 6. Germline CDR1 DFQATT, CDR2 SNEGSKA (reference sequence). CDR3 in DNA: TGCAGTGCTAGAACACTAGCGGTGCTTACGCAGTATTTT. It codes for CSARTLAVLTQYF.